This T cell receptor (beta chain) was found in a study of cytomegalovirus exposure and HLA in healthy donors. Overall study results and limits: Listed as cytomegalovirus-associated were approximately 160 TCR beta chains. For most TCR sequences rarity was the rule, although some public TCRs occurred in many donors. Through in vitro validation, three CMV-associated chains were shown to be specific for CMV antigens.

CDR1 and CDR2 from the germline V gene are KGHSH and LQKENI. V lost 3 bases and J lost 5, with 9 bases in between. The CDR3 totals 13 residues. Sequenced by immunoSEQ multiplex PCR; TCRdb stores in-frame clones only, minus some. The sample holds around 150,000 clones, about 89% seen once. These donors were members of the roughly 120-subject validation cohort, a group separate from the approximately 670-subject first cohort. Concerning this clone: Its antigen is as yet unknown.

Sequencing was performed on PBMCs. The genes are TRBV18 and TRBJ2-3; a weak D match, TRBD1 (6 bases). This receptor was taken from a man between 18 and 35 years old in good health and CMV-seronegative. The CDR3 loop reads CASSPGQGDTQYF. In nucleotides, the CDR3 is TGTGCCAGCTCACCGGGACAAGGAGATACGCAGTATTTT.